This T cell receptor beta chain stems from a study of OX40 agonist ivuxolimab in advanced cancers. Study background: The patients got ivuxolimab, which is an agonistic anti-OX40 (CD134) antibody.

In regard to this clone: Its antigen is not known.

The V gene's germline CDR1 is LGHNA and CDR2 YSLEER. V dropped 0 bases and J dropped 8 bases, with 11 bases sitting between them. This CDR3 is 14 amino acids long. General study points: On average, CD8+ T cells showed a greater number of expanded clones than CD4+.

Patients with a history of autoimmune disease or on systemic immunosuppression were excluded. Patients had blood sampled at baseline and again on cycle 4 day 1 and cycle 7 day 1. TCRdb's table, derived via immunoSEQ multiplex PCR, lists solely in-frame clones and lacks some. The sample contains about 19,000 clones, around nine tenths of which appear only once. The sample in question was CD4+ or CD8+ T cells sorted from blood, obtained in a trial of the OX40 agonist ivuxolimab. This receptor was obtained from an adult with an advanced solid tumor such as melanoma, head and neck, liver or kidney cancer. The rearrangement uses TRBV4-3 and TRBJ1-5, with D hard to call. The CDR3 is CASSQDGTLEPQHF. The CDR3 bases are TGCGCCAGCAGCCAAGACGGCACACTTGAGCCCCAGCATTTT.